These T cell receptor beta chains were read from a single sample in a study of T-cell reconstitution after alpha-beta-depleted transplantation in children. TCRdb re-called the PCR reads through MiXCR, storing one row per CDR3 protein. The profile shows 250,000 to 300,000 distinct CDR3 sequences, roughly 7.8% of them singletons. Sequencing was performed on peripheral blood, taken 360 days after TCRalphabeta/CD19-depleted stem cell transplant. These TCRs come from a female patient aged 2 to 10 who had a stem cell transplant for Fanconi anemia, so the T cells may come from the graft donor. Each CDR3 is given with its conserved first and last residue. Fields, in order: V gene, J gene, clone size, D gene, CDR3 protein, CDR3 DNA. A D gene is named only where the DNA matches it firmly. Clone sizes are given selectively: once, few, many, or a class where the clone is expanded.

v_call: TRBV7-3; j_call: TRBJ2-1; clone_size: -; d_call: TRBD2; cdr3_aa: CASSLAIAGGHEQFF; cdr3_nt: TGTGCCAGCAGCTTAGCAATAGCGGGAGGACATGAGCAGTTCTTC
v_call: TRBV5-6; j_call: TRBJ2-4; clone_size: few; d_call: -; cdr3_aa: CASSLRVQKLAKNIQYF; cdr3_nt: TGTGCCAGCAGCTTGCGTGTTCAAAAACTAGCCAAAAACATTCAGTACTTC
v_call: TRBV5-8; j_call: TRBJ1-1; clone_size: few; d_call: -; cdr3_aa: CASSLRRLFEAFF; cdr3_nt: TGTGCCAGCAGCTTGAGGCGGTTATTTGAAGCTTTCTTT
v_call: TRBV4-1; j_call: TRBJ2-1; clone_size: many; d_call: TRBD2; cdr3_aa: CASSQEPGLAGGKVNEQFF; cdr3_nt: TGCGCCAGCAGCCAAGAACCGGGACTAGCGGGAGGAAAGGTCAATGAGCAGTTCTTC
v_call: TRBV14; j_call: TRBJ1-4; clone_size: many; d_call: -; cdr3_aa: CASSQDLREKLFF; cdr3_nt: TGTGCCAGCAGCCAAGATCTCCGGGAAAAACTGTTTTTT
v_call: TRBV20-1; j_call: TRBJ2-3; clone_size: -; d_call: -; cdr3_aa: CSANVGGRTDTQYF; cdr3_nt: TGCAGTGCAAATGTCGGGGGCAGGACAGATACGCAGTATTTT
v_call: TRBV28; j_call: TRBJ1-2; clone_size: many; d_call: -; cdr3_aa: CASSPQGPGLGYTF; cdr3_nt: TGTGCCAGCAGCCCCCAGGGACCGGGGCTGGGCTACACCTTC
v_call: TRBV28; j_call: TRBJ2-5; clone_size: many; d_call: -; cdr3_aa: CASMGRRHLQETQYF; cdr3_nt: TGTGCCAGCATGGGTCGCCGACACCTCCAAGAGACCCAGTACTTC
v_call: TRBV7-9; j_call: TRBJ2-3; clone_size: many; d_call: -; cdr3_aa: CASRVQGRITDTQYF; cdr3_nt: TGTGCCAGCAGGGTACAGGGTCGGATCACAGATACGCAGTATTTT
v_call: TRBV7-2; j_call: TRBJ2-2; clone_size: many; d_call: -; cdr3_aa: CASEKVNGELFF; cdr3_nt: TGTGCCAGCGAAAAGGTTAACGGGGAGCTGTTTTTT
v_call: TRBV29-1; j_call: TRBJ1-2; clone_size: many; d_call: TRBD1; cdr3_aa: CSVEMGQGANTF; cdr3_nt: TGCAGCGTTGAAATGGGACAGGGGGCGAACACCTTC
v_call: TRBV30; j_call: TRBJ1-5; clone_size: -; d_call: TRBD1; cdr3_aa: CAWSWGQGFQPQHF; cdr3_nt: TGTGCCTGGAGTTGGGGACAGGGGTTTCAGCCCCAGCATTTT
v_call: TRBV9; j_call: TRBJ2-3; clone_size: many; d_call: TRBD2; cdr3_aa: CASSVPGLAERDTQYF; cdr3_nt: TGTGCCAGCAGCGTACCGGGACTAGCGGAAAGGGATACGCAGTATTTT
v_call: TRBV12-3/TRBV12-4; j_call: TRBJ1-5; clone_size: many; d_call: TRBD1; cdr3_aa: CASSPRDRGHQPQHF; cdr3_nt: TGTGCCAGCAGCCCCCGGGACAGGGGACATCAGCCCCAGCATTTT
v_call: TRBV9; j_call: TRBJ1-1; clone_size: few; d_call: -; cdr3_aa: CASSALGSEAFF; cdr3_nt: TGTGCCAGCAGCGCCCTCGGCAGTGAAGCTTTCTTT
v_call: TRBV6-2/TRBV6-3; j_call: TRBJ1-1; clone_size: few; d_call: TRBD1; cdr3_aa: CASSSLIRDRVGNTEAFF; cdr3_nt: TGTGCCAGCAGTTCCCTGATCCGGGACAGGGTGGGGAACACTGAAGCTTTCTTT
v_call: TRBV11-2; j_call: TRBJ1-1; clone_size: -; d_call: -; cdr3_aa: CASSLAVGGAEAFF; cdr3_nt: TGTGCCAGCAGCTTAGCGGTGGGAGGGGCTGAAGCTTTCTTT
v_call: TRBV7-2; j_call: TRBJ1-4; clone_size: few; d_call: -; cdr3_aa: CASSLDYSSEKLFF; cdr3_nt: TGTGCCAGCAGCTTAGACTACTCCAGTGAAAAACTGTTTTTT
v_call: TRBV10-3; j_call: TRBJ1-2; clone_size: many; d_call: -; cdr3_aa: CAISESTHSNYGYTF; cdr3_nt: TGTGCCATCAGTGAGTCGACGCATTCTAACTATGGCTACACCTTC
v_call: TRBV5-1; j_call: TRBJ2-7; clone_size: many; d_call: TRBD1; cdr3_aa: CASSSRTGGGYEQYF; cdr3_nt: TGCGCCAGCAGCTCACGGACAGGGGGAGGCTACGAGCAGTACTTC
v_call: TRBV7-2; j_call: TRBJ2-1; clone_size: few; d_call: TRBD1; cdr3_aa: CASSRGLYNEQFF; cdr3_nt: TGTGCCAGCAGCAGGGGGCTTTACAATGAGCAGTTCTTC
v_call: TRBV29-1; j_call: TRBJ2-5; clone_size: many; d_call: -; cdr3_aa: CSVELWGKETQYF; cdr3_nt: TGCAGCGTTGAACTTTGGGGAAAAGAGACCCAGTACTTC
v_call: TRBV7-9; j_call: TRBJ1-2; clone_size: few; d_call: -; cdr3_aa: CASGQGDYGYTF; cdr3_nt: TGTGCCAGCGGTCAGGGTGACTATGGCTACACCTTC
v_call: TRBV15; j_call: TRBJ2-1; clone_size: few; d_call: -; cdr3_aa: CATSRGGSDYNEQFF; cdr3_nt: TGTGCCACCAGCAGAGGGGGCAGTGACTACAATGAGCAGTTCTTC
v_call: TRBV20-1; j_call: TRBJ2-1; clone_size: many; d_call: -; cdr3_aa: CSARVGANEQFF; cdr3_nt: TGCAGTGCTAGAGTAGGGGCGAATGAGCAGTTCTTC
v_call: TRBV3-1; j_call: TRBJ2-3; clone_size: few; d_call: TRBD2; cdr3_aa: CASSPVSGGTDTQYF; cdr3_nt: TGTGCCAGCAGCCCGGTTAGCGGGGGCACAGATACGCAGTATTTT
v_call: TRBV4-2; j_call: TRBJ1-5; clone_size: few; d_call: TRBD1; cdr3_aa: CASSPTGGPVGQPQHF; cdr3_nt: TGTGCCAGCAGCCCTACAGGGGGCCCAGTGGGTCAGCCCCAGCATTTT
v_call: TRBV12-3/TRBV12-4; j_call: TRBJ1-1; clone_size: many; d_call: TRBD1; cdr3_aa: CASSYLTGVKTEAFF; cdr3_nt: TGTGCCAGCAGTTATTTAACAGGGGTAAAGACTGAAGCTTTCTTT
v_call: TRBV3-1; j_call: TRBJ1-2; clone_size: many; d_call: -; cdr3_aa: CASSQVPGVQGYTF; cdr3_nt: TGTGCCAGCAGCCAGGTCCCAGGCGTCCAAGGCTACACCTTC
v_call: TRBV5-4; j_call: TRBJ2-1; clone_size: many; d_call: TRBD2; cdr3_aa: CASSLKLAGYNEQFF; cdr3_nt: TGTGCCAGCAGCTTGAAACTAGCGGGGTACAATGAGCAGTTCTTC
v_call: TRBV7-2; j_call: TRBJ2-1; clone_size: many; d_call: -; cdr3_aa: CASSDRYKLGQFF; cdr3_nt: TGTGCCAGCAGCGACCGGTATAAGTTGGGACAGTTCTTC
v_call: TRBV12-3/TRBV12-4; j_call: TRBJ2-5; clone_size: few; d_call: TRBD1; cdr3_aa: CASSFLRGQETQYF; cdr3_nt: TGTGCCAGCAGTTTTCTCAGGGGGCAAGAGACCCAGTACTTC
v_call: TRBV6-6; j_call: TRBJ1-1; clone_size: few; d_call: -; cdr3_aa: CASTKWGEVEAFF; cdr3_nt: TGTGCCAGCACCAAATGGGGGGAAGTAGAAGCTTTCTTT
v_call: TRBV20-1; j_call: TRBJ2-3; clone_size: many; d_call: -; cdr3_aa: CSARFTGYGTDTQYF; cdr3_nt: TGCAGTGCTCGCTTCACCGGCTATGGCACAGATACGCAGTATTTT
v_call: TRBV28; j_call: TRBJ1-5; clone_size: -; d_call: -; cdr3_aa: CASSPTGSYYQPQHF; cdr3_nt: TGTGCCAGCAGTCCGACAGGAAGCTATTATCAGCCCCAGCATTTT
v_call: TRBV4-1; j_call: TRBJ2-1; clone_size: many; d_call: TRBD2; cdr3_aa: CASSQGLADFNEQFF; cdr3_nt: TGCGCCAGCAGCCAAGGCCTAGCGGATTTCAATGAGCAGTTCTTC
v_call: TRBV3-1; j_call: TRBJ1-1; clone_size: few; d_call: -; cdr3_aa: CASSQAGGIEAFF; cdr3_nt: TGTGCCAGCAGCCAAGCGGGAGGAATTGAAGCTTTCTTT
v_call: TRBV5-1; j_call: TRBJ2-3; clone_size: many; d_call: TRBD1; cdr3_aa: CASRTQGPDTQYF; cdr3_nt: TGCGCCAGCAGGACACAGGGGCCAGATACGCAGTATTTT
v_call: TRBV4-1; j_call: TRBJ1-1; clone_size: few; d_call: -; cdr3_aa: CASSQISLNTEAFF; cdr3_nt: TGCGCCAGCAGCCAGATATCATTGAACACTGAAGCTTTCTTT
v_call: TRBV29-1; j_call: TRBJ2-7; clone_size: many; d_call: -; cdr3_aa: CSAVGGDVYEQYF; cdr3_nt: TGCAGCGCCGTCGGGGGAGACGTCTACGAGCAGTACTTC
v_call: TRBV6-5; j_call: TRBJ2-7; clone_size: -; d_call: -; cdr3_aa: CASSYPPKGHFLSYEQYF; cdr3_nt: TGTGCCAGCAGTTACCCCCCTAAAGGGCATTTCCTTTCCTACGAGCAGTACTTC
v_call: TRBV3-1; j_call: TRBJ2-1; clone_size: few; d_call: -; cdr3_aa: CASSYDWSSYNEQFF; cdr3_nt: TGTGCCAGCAGCTATGACTGGAGCTCCTACAATGAGCAGTTCTTC
v_call: TRBV27; j_call: TRBJ2-5; clone_size: -; d_call: -; cdr3_aa: CASSFRGFRETQYF; cdr3_nt: TGTGCCAGCAGTTTCCGGGGATTCAGAGAGACCCAGTACTTC
v_call: TRBV10-3; j_call: TRBJ1-2; clone_size: many; d_call: TRBD1; cdr3_aa: CAISDGTGNYGYTF; cdr3_nt: TGTGCCATCAGTGATGGGACAGGCAACTATGGCTACACCTTC
v_call: TRBV20-1; j_call: TRBJ2-5; clone_size: many; d_call: -; cdr3_aa: CSAKRVRGIETQYF; cdr3_nt: TGCAGTGCTAAGAGAGTTAGGGGAATTGAGACCCAGTACTTC
v_call: TRBV18; j_call: TRBJ1-6; clone_size: few; d_call: TRBD1; cdr3_aa: CASTTGGRNSPLHF; cdr3_nt: TGTGCCAGCACCACAGGGGGCCGTAATTCACCCCTCCACTTT
v_call: TRBV12-3/TRBV12-4; j_call: TRBJ1-2; clone_size: many; d_call: -; cdr3_aa: CASSGSVGGYTF; cdr3_nt: TGTGCCAGCAGTGGGAGTGTGGGTGGCTACACCTTC
v_call: TRBV15; j_call: TRBJ1-1; clone_size: few; d_call: TRBD1; cdr3_aa: CATSTRDRGIMNTEAFF; cdr3_nt: TGTGCCACCAGCACCCGGGACAGGGGAATTATGAACACTGAAGCTTTCTTT
v_call: TRBV2; j_call: TRBJ2-5; clone_size: many; d_call: TRBD1; cdr3_aa: CASSYNRGETQYF; cdr3_nt: TGTGCCAGCAGTTACAACAGGGGGGAGACCCAGTACTTC
v_call: TRBV20-1; j_call: TRBJ2-7; clone_size: many; d_call: TRBD2; cdr3_aa: CSASLAGPPPLEQYF; cdr3_nt: TGCAGTGCTAGCCTAGCGGGACCGCCCCCACTCGAGCAGTACTTC
v_call: TRBV6-5; j_call: TRBJ2-7; clone_size: once; d_call: TRBD2; cdr3_aa: CASSLNGRAYEQYF; cdr3_nt: TGTGCCAGCAGTTTGAACGGGAGGGCCTACGAGCAGTACTTC
v_call: TRBV2; j_call: TRBJ2-3; clone_size: many; d_call: -; cdr3_aa: CASSLREPRTDTQYF; cdr3_nt: TGTGCCAGCAGTTTGAGGGAACCCCGCACAGATACGCAGTATTTT